The clone carrying this T cell receptor beta chain was seen ten or more times. RNA served as the template for amplifying TCR beta CDR3 regions. Amplification began with first-round RT-PCR using HTBI primers, then second-round multiplex PCR was performed. TCRdb passed the multiplex PCR reads through MiXCR, listing each CDR3 protein once. The sample gives 340,000 or so distinct CDR3 sequences, under 20% of which show up once; 9% to 15% is in the top ten. With V trimmed by 1 base and J by 1 base, 6 bases remained unmatched. Per germline, CDR1 LGHNA and CDR2 YNFKEQ. The CDR3 is 16 amino acids. The entry originates in a study of Graves' ophthalmopathy and Graves' hyperthyroidism.

This chain links TRBV4-2 with TRBJ1-1; 7 bases are a match to TRBD1. The sample taken for sequencing was peripheral blood. The TCR comes from an adult man with Graves' ophthalmopathy. The CDR3 DNA reads TGTGCCAGCAGCCAAGGGGTCCGGACAGGGAACACTGAAGCTTTCTTT. Encoded protein: CASSQGVRTGNTEAFF.